One sample yielded the 15 T cell receptor beta chains listed below, sequenced in a study of beta chain features in type 1 diabetes. As every portion of the isolated RNA was reverse transcribed, the sequencing read expressed TCRB transcripts. Sequencing used immunoSEQ multiplex PCR; TCRdb keeps in-frame clones, though not all of them. The sample lists under 450,000 clones, about 15% occurring once. The specimen was naive CD4+ T cells from blood. Source of these receptors: a young woman in good health.

This clone was counted between two and nine times. V and J are TRBV6-6 and TRBJ1-2; D might be TRBD1 (6 bases). CDR1 is MNHNY and CDR2 is SVGAGI in the germline V gene (reference sequence). The CDR3 spans 15 residues. V lost 5 bases, J lost 4 bases, and 17 bases lay in between. The CDR3 reads CASSSDRDMVYGYTF. The CDR3 DNA follows: TGTGCCAGCAGTAGCGACCGGGACATGGTCTATGGCTACACCTTC.

Note on this clone: The identical CDR3 is also encoded by other nucleotide sequences in the sample. The rearrangement joins TRBV7-2 to TRBJ2-1; possibly TRBD2 for D (6 bases). The CDR3 length is 13 residues. V lost 1 base and J 8 bases, leaving 9 bases between the germline ends. CDR1 is SGHTA and CDR2 is FQGNSA in the germline V gene. CDR3 region: CASSLEGGYEQFF. Written as DNA, the CDR3 is TGTGCCAGCAGCTTAGAGGGAGGATATGAGCAGTTCTTC.

This clone was recorded a few times. This chain joins TRBV29-1 and TRBJ2-3, with TRBD2 as a possible D gene (6 bases). Germline CDR1 reads SQVTM; CDR2 reads ANQGSEA. The CDR3 runs 16 residues. Trimming shortened V by 1 base and J by 0 bases, and 14 bases separated the two germline ends. This CDR3 is CSVEAPRGRSTDTQYF. CDR3 nucleotide sequence: TGCAGCGTTGAAGCCCCCCGGGGGAGGAGCACAGATACGCAGTATTTT.

In its sample, this clone was seen a few times. This chain links TRBV15 with TRBJ2-2; a weak D match, TRBD2 (5 bases). Trimming shortened V by 1 base and J by 3 bases, and 9 bases separated the two germline ends. Per germline, CDR1 LNHNV and CDR2 YYDKDF (reference sequence). The CDR3 extends over 15 amino acids. Written as DNA, the CDR3 is TGTGCCACCAGCAGAGGTCGAGGGCACACCGGGGAGCTGTTTTTT. It codes for CATSRGRGHTGELFF.

As DNA, the CDR3 is TGTGCCTGGAGGGCTTGGGGTAGCGGGAGGGATACGCAGTATTTT. Its protein product is CAWRAWGSGRDTQYF. The V call is TRBV30, the J call TRBJ2-3; 10 bases map to TRBD2. The J segment lost 6 bases and the V segment lost 3 bases, leaving 9 bases of the junction unmatched. The germline gives CDR1 GTSNPN, CDR2 SVGIG (reference sequence). The CDR3 spans 15 residues. Combining the CDR3 with reference TRBV30 and TRBJ2-3 gives the whole variable domain SQTIHQWPATLVQPVGSPLSLECTVEGTSNPNLYWYRQAAGRGLQLLFYSVGIGQISSEVPQNLSASRPQDRQFILSSKKLLLSDSGFYLCAWRAWGSGRDTQYFGPGTRLTVL.

In regard to this clone: Its ends do not fully match the called genes, so a read error is possible. V is TRBV2 and J is TRBJ1-2; D is ambiguous. The CDR3 extends over 11 amino acids. Germline CDR1 is SNHLY and CDR2 is FYNNEI. DNA for the CDR3: TGTGCCAGCAGTGAAAGTTACTCTCACTCCTTC. It encodes CASSESYSHSF.

The rearrangement joins TRBV9 to TRBJ2-1, with TRBD2 matching over 9 bases. Germline V gene lookup returns CDR1 SGDLS and CDR2 YYNGEE. V trimming: 2 bases; J trimming: 1 base; junction bases outside the gene matches: 4. The CDR3 has 16 residues. The CDR3 nucleotides read TGTGCCAGCAGCGTCACAGCGGGAGGTTCCTACAATGAGCAGTTCTTC. It encodes CASSVTAGGSYNEQFF.

The chain recombines TRBV29-1 with TRBJ1-2; D is undetermined. In germline, CDR1 is SQVTM, CDR2 ANQGSEA. The CDR3 consists of 13 residues. With 1 base removed from V and 4 bases from J, the gap between germline ends came to 10 bases. The CDR3 coding sequence is TGCAGCGTTGAAGTTGGAGGTACCTATGGCTACACCTTC. This sequence encodes CSVEVGGTYGYTF.

This clone has a handful of counts. The V gene is TRBV11-2, the J gene TRBJ2-5, with D possibly TRBD2 on 6 matching bases. This CDR3 has 14 residues. Trimming left V 1 base short and J 5 bases short, with 11 bases between. The germline V gene has CDR1 SGHAT and CDR2 FQNNGV. CDR3 nucleotide sequence: TGTGCCAGCAGCTTAGCGGGAGTACTGGAGACCCAGTACTTC. This translates into CASSLAGVLETQYF.

The sample holds a few counts of this clone. V and J are TRBV29-1 and TRBJ1-4; D may be TRBD1 (6 bases). This CDR3 region has 15 residues. V lost 8 bases to trimming and J lost 0 bases, with 16 bases between them. Per germline, CDR1 SQVTM and CDR2 ANQGSEA. CDR3 loop: CSFARGTTTNEKLFF. Written as DNA, the CDR3 is TGCAGCTTTGCCAGGGGAACTACAACTAATGAAAAACTGTTTTTT.

The chain is built from TRBV5-4 and TRBJ2-1; 9 bases line up with TRBD2. V lost 4 bases and J lost 4; bases outside the gene matches: 6. Germline CDR1 and CDR2: SGHNT and YYREEE (reference sequence). The CDR3 has 15 residues. In DNA form, the CDR3 reads TGTGCCAGCAGCCTGAGGACTAGCGAGTACAATGAGCAGTTCTTC. Translated, it gives CASSLRTSEYNEQFF.

There are a few counts of this clone. This chain connects TRBV28 to TRBJ2-7; D is undetermined. This CDR3 is built from 14 residues. The ends were cut back, 7 bases at V and 0 bases at J, with 13 bases in the middle. CDR1 is MDHEN and CDR2 is SYDVKM in the germline V gene. CDR3 protein: CASTGTPSSYEQYF. The CDR3 nucleotides read TGTGCCAGCACAGGAACACCGAGCTCCTACGAGCAGTACTTC.

The gene calls are TRBV28 and TRBJ2-7; no definite D call. The germline V and J ends were trimmed by 9 bases and 0 bases, with 15 bases remaining between them. The CDR3 sequence is 14 residues long. Germline CDR1 MDHEN, CDR2 SYDVKM. The CDR3 loop is CASLGNLFSYEQYF. The CDR3 bases are TGTGCCAGTCTGGGCAATTTGTTCTCCTACGAGCAGTACTTC.

The V and J genes are TRBV29-1 and TRBJ1-1; 12 nucleotides match TRBD1. The CDR3 runs 15 residues. Germline trimming cut 6 bases from V and 6 bases from J; bases unmatched to any gene: 11. The germline V gene encodes CDR1 SQVTM and CDR2 ANQGSEA. The CDR3 nucleotides are TGCAGCGTCGGCTATTCCGGGACAGGGGGCCCTGAAGCTTTCTTT. Its protein product is CSVGYSGTGGPEAFF. The full variable domain, in which reference TRBV29-1 and TRBJ1-1 provide the parts outside the CDR3, is SAVISQKPSRDICQRGTSLTIQCQVDSQVTMMFWYRQQPGQSLTLIATANQGSEATYESGFVIDKFPISRPNLTFSTLTVSNMSPEDSSIYLCSVGYSGTGGPEAFFGQGTRLTVV.

This clone has just a few counts. This chain connects TRBV5-1 to TRBJ2-1; 8 nucleotides line up with TRBD2. Trimming took 2 bases from V and 5 from J; bases not matched to a gene: 24. This CDR3 is 21 amino acids long. CDR1 is SGHRS, CDR2 YFSETQ, per germline. This chain's CDR3 is CASSFPRWRTSGSDRDNEQFF. The CDR3 coding sequence is TGCGCCAGCAGCTTCCCCCGGTGGCGGACCAGCGGGAGTGATCGGGACAATGAGCAGTTCTTC.